These T cell receptor beta chains were read from a single sample in a study of T cells in Graves' hyperthyroidism and ophthalmopathy. Each CDR3 protein is one row after TCRdb ran MiXCR on the multiplex PCR reads. The sample shows roughly 100,000 distinct CDR3 sequences, roughly 47% of them seen only once. The specimen was blood. The receptors were gathered from a man aged 40-55 years with Graves' hyperthyroidism. Each CDR3 is given with its conserved first and last residue. A D gene is named only where the DNA matches it firmly. The size of a clone is reported for some rows only, either as once, few or many, or as a class for expanded clones.

V gene,J gene,clone size,D gene,CDR3 DNA,CDR3 protein
TRBV24-1,TRBJ2-7,-,-,TGTGCCAGTAGTATCAGGCCTTCCTATGGGCAGTACTTC,CASSIRPSYGQYF
TRBV29-1,TRBJ1-2,many,TRBD1,TGCAGCGTTGGGGACAGGGTAAACTATGGCTACACCTTC,CSVGDRVNYGYTF
TRBV7-3,TRBJ1-1,-,TRBD1,TGTGCCAGCAGTCTACTTAACAGGGGACGAATGGACACTGAAGCTTTCTTT,CASSLLNRGRMDTEAFF
TRBV2,TRBJ2-2,-,-,TGTGCCAGCAGCGTCGAAACCGGGGAGCTGTTTTTT,CASSVETGELFF
TRBV6-2/TRBV6-3,TRBJ1-5,many,-,TGTGCCAGCAGTACATCCCCAGGGGCCCAGCATTTT,CASSTSPGAQHF
TRBV13,TRBJ1-1,many,-,TGTGCCAGCAGCTTAGAAAAGCCCGGGGAGGCTTTCTTT,CASSLEKPGEAFF
TRBV19,TRBJ1-1,many,-,TGTGCCAGTAGTGCCTGGACACCCGATACTGAAGCTTTCTTT,CASSAWTPDTEAFF
TRBV2,TRBJ1-2,-,TRBD1,TGTGCCAGCAGTGATGGACAGGGGAATGGCTACACCTTC,CASSDGQGNGYTF
TRBV5-4,TRBJ2-5,many,TRBD1,TGTGCCAGCAGGGGACAGTACCAAGAGACCCAGTACTTC,CASRGQYQETQYF
TRBV2,TRBJ2-7,many,TRBD1,TGTGCCAGCAGCACCCCGGGACAGGGGTTCCACGAGCAGTACTTC,CASSTPGQGFHEQYF
TRBV20-1,TRBJ2-2,-,-,TGCAGTGCTTCCGGGGAGCTGTTTTTT,CSASGELFF
TRBV9,TRBJ1-1,-,-,TGTGCCTGCAGCGTAGGGGGAATATTGAACACTGAAGCTTTCTTT,CACSVGGILNTEAFF
TRBV10-3,TRBJ1-1,-,-,TGTACCATCAGGGTACAGATCAACACTGAAGCTTTCTTT,CTIRVQINTEAFF
TRBV5-6,TRBJ2-7,-,-,TGTGCCAGCAGCTTGGCAGGGGAGAAGCGCGACGAGCAGTACTTC,CASSLAGEKRDEQYF
TRBV27,TRBJ1-1,-,-,TGTGCCAGCAGTTTAAGGGTTTCGTATGAAGCTTTCTTT,CASSLRVSYEAFF
TRBV20-1,TRBJ2-1,many,TRBD2,TGCAGTGCTAGAGATGTAGCGGGAAGTTCCTACAATGAGCAGTTCTTC,CSARDVAGSSYNEQFF
TRBV28,TRBJ2-7,-,TRBD2,TGTGCCAGCAGTTTGGGACTAGCAGGGCACAAGCAGTACTTC,CASSLGLAGHKQYF
TRBV7-6,TRBJ1-5,many,-,TGTGCCAGCAGCTTAGCGGATGGCCAGCCCCAGCATTTT,CASSLADGQPQHF
TRBV11-2,TRBJ2-1,many,TRBD2,TGTGCCAGCAGCTTTCAAGCGGGGGGGCGGAATGAGCAGTTCTTC,CASSFQAGGRNEQFF
TRBV4-3,TRBJ1-3,many,-,TGCGCCAGCAGCCAAGGCAACTCTGGAAACACCATATATTTT,CASSQGNSGNTIYF
TRBV14,TRBJ1-1,many,-,TGTGCCAGCAGCCAGGGGATGAACACTGAAGCTTTCTTT,CASSQGMNTEAFF
TRBV9,TRBJ2-1,many,TRBD2,TGTGCCAGCAGCGCCAGGGGACTAGCGCGATACAATGAGCAGTTCTTC,CASSARGLARYNEQFF
TRBV5-6,TRBJ1-4,many,-,TGTGCCAGCAGCTTGGACGGCAATGAAAAACTGTTTTTT,CASSLDGNEKLFF
TRBV7-9,TRBJ1-4,many,-,TGTGCCAGCAGCTTAGAGCCTGAAAAACTGTTTTTT,CASSLEPEKLFF
TRBV10-3,TRBJ2-7,-,-,TGTGCCATCAGTGATCTAGGCGGGACAGCGTCCTACGAGCAGTACTTC,CAISDLGGTASYEQYF
TRBV20-1,TRBJ1-1,many,TRBD1,TGCAGTGCTACGCGGGAGACAAGACAGGGGATTCCCTCCAACACTGAAGCTTTCTTT,CSATRETRQGIPSNTEAFF
TRBV4-1,TRBJ2-1,many,TRBD2,TGCGCCAGCAAGGAGACTAGCGGGAGCTACAATGAGCAGTTCTTC,CASKETSGSYNEQFF
TRBV5-4,TRBJ2-5,many,TRBD2,TGTGCCAGCAGCTTGGGACTAGCGGGAGGAGAAGAGACCCAGTACTTC,CASSLGLAGGEETQYF
TRBV15,TRBJ1-1,-,-,TGTGCCACCAGCTTGGGGGGGGGCGCGAGAACTGAAGCTTTCTTT,CATSLGGGARTEAFF
TRBV19,TRBJ2-1,many,-,TGTGCCAGTAGTCTCCGGACCGACAATGAGCAGTTCTTC,CASSLRTDNEQFF
TRBV5-8,TRBJ2-5,-,TRBD2,TGTGCCAGCAGTTTTCGCGGGAGGGCGGGAGAGACCCAGGACTTC,CASSFRGRAGETQDF
TRBV7-3,TRBJ2-5,-,TRBD2,TGTGCCAGCAGCTTAGGACTAGCATACCAAGAGACCCAGTACTTC,CASSLGLAYQETQYF
TRBV15,TRBJ2-6,-,-,TGTGCCACCAGCAGCCCTACGTTTGGGGCCAACGTCCTGACTTTC,CATSSPTFGANVLTF
TRBV20-1,TRBJ2-2,-,-,TGCAGTGCTGACGACCGGGAGCTGTTTTTT,CSADDRELFF
TRBV5-1,TRBJ2-5,-,-,TGCGCCAGCAGCTTGGTAGCAGGTGAGACCCAGTACTTC,CASSLVAGETQYF
TRBV5-6,TRBJ1-3,many,-,TGTGCCAGCAGCTTGGAGGGCGGGCCCAGGGACACCATATATTTT,CASSLEGGPRDTIYF
TRBV20-1,TRBJ2-7,-,-,TGCAGTGCTAGACGGGGTCGGGAGCAGTACTTC,CSARRGREQYF